This T cell receptor beta chain was captured in a study of Tregs in tolerant kidney transplant recipients. Profiling relied on immunoSEQ multiplex PCR, and the TCRdb table lists in-frame clones only, not all of them. The sample has approximately 81,000 clones, 90% to 95% seen once; the top ten hold 1.6%. Trimming left V 3 bases short and J 7 bases short, with 4 bases between. This CDR3 is built from 11 residues. In germline, CDR1 is LNHDA, CDR2 SQIVND (reference sequence). This clone was found a few times. Recipients received nonmyeloablative bone marrow transplants from related graft donors, with transient mixed chimerism.

The receptor was isolated from a human patient who received a combined kidney and bone marrow transplant. Some T cells may possibly be graft donor cells. V and J are TRBV19 and TRBJ1-3, with D unresolved. This specimen consisted of CD4+ T cells from blood (PBMCs), obtained 24 months after the transplant. CDR3 sequence (DNA): TGTGCCAGTAGTATCGGGAACACCATATATTTT. Encoded protein: CASSIGNTIYF.